This T cell receptor (beta chain) came from a study of blood T cells in healthy people across ages. Study as a whole: The capture of about one barcoded beta molecule per two T cells was achieved by template switching.

With a J-beta primer mix and a sample-barcoded 5' primer, a second PCR ran about 7 to 12 cycles. Carrying 12 random nucleotides, a template-switch adaptor labeled each individual cDNA molecule. Using its own MiXCR run on the 5' RACE reads, TCRdb lists one record per CDR3 protein. There are approximately 1.5 million distinct CDR3 sequences in the sample; around 35% occur only once, and 11% lies in the top ten. Germline V lookup: CDR1 MNHEY, CDR2 SMNVEV (reference sequence). V was trimmed by 1 base and J by 6 bases, leaving 8 bases between them. The CDR3 covers 13 residues. The source of this sequence is a woman between 25 and 40 years old in good health. The V call is TRBV27, the J call TRBJ2-3; a possible D gene is TRBD2 (5 bases). The sequenced sample was blood. Here the CDR3 DNA reads TGTGCCAGCAGTTTATTCGCGGGTGATACGCAGTATTTT. Protein: CASSLFAGDTQYF.